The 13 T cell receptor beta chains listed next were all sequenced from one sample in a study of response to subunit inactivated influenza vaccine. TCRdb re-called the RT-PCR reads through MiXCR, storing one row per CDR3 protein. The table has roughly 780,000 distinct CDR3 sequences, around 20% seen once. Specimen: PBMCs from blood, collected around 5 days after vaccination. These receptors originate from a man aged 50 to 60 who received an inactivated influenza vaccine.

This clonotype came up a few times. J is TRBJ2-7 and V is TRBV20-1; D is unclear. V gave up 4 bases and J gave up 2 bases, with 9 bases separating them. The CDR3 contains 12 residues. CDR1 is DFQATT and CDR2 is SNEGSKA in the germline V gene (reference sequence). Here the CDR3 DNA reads TGCAGTGCTAAACGGAGAGCCTACGAGCAGTACTTC. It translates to CSAKRRAYEQYF.

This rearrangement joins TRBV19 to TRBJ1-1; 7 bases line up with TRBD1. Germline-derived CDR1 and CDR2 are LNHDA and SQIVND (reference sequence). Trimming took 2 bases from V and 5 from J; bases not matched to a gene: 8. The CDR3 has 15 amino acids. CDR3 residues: CASSISGRGITEAFF. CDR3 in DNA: TGTGCCAGTAGTATATCTGGCAGGGGGATAACTGAAGCTTTCTTT.

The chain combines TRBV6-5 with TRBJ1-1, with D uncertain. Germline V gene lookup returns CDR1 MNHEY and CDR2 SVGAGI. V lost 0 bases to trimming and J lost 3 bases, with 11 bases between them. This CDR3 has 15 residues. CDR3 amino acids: CASSYSRTRDTEAFF. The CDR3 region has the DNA TGTGCCAGCAGTTACTCGAGGACTAGGGACACTGAAGCTTTCTTT.

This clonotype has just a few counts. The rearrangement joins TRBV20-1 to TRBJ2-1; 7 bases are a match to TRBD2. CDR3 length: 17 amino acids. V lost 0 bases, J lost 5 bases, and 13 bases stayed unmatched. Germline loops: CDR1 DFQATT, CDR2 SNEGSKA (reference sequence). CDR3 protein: CSARDRTRRLFHNEQFF. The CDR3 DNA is TGCAGTGCTAGAGATCGGACTAGGCGCCTTTTCCACAATGAGCAGTTCTTC.

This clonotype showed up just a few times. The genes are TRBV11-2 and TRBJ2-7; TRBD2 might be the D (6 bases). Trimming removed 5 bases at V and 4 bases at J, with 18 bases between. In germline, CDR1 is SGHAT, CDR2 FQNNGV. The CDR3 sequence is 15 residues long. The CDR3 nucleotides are TGTGCCAGCAGCCCGGGGACTGCCCGAACGTACGAGCAGTACTTC. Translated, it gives CASSPGTARTYEQYF.

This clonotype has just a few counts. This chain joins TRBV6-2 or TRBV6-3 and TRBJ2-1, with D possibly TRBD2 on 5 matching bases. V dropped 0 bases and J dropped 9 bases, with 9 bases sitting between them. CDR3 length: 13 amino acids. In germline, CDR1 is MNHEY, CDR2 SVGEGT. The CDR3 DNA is TGTGCCAGCAGTTACTCGAGGGTCAGTGAGCAGTTCTTC. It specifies CASSYSRVSEQFF.

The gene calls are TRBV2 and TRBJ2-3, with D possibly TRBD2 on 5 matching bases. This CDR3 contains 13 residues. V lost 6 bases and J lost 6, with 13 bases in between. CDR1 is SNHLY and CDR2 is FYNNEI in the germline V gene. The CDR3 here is CASRELPGDTQYF. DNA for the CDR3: TGTGCCAGCAGAGAACTCCCGGGGGATACGCAGTATTTT.

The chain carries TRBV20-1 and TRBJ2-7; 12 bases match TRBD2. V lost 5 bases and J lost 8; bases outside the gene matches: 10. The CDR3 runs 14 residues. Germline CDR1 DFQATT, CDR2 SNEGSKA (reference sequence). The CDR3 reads CSAARLAGVDKQYF. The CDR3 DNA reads TGCAGTGCTGCTCGACTAGCGGGAGTGGATAAGCAGTACTTC.

The DNA of the CDR3 is TGCAGTGCTGCAGGGTTCTCTGCCTTTTCGGAGACCCAGTACTTC. Residues: CSAAGFSAFSETQYF. The chain joins TRBV20-1 to TRBJ2-5; possibly TRBD1 for D (5 bases). This CDR3 comprises 15 residues. Looked up from germline, CDR1 is DFQATT and CDR2 is SNEGSKA (reference sequence). Deletions cut 5 bases from V and 5 bases from J, with 21 bases between.

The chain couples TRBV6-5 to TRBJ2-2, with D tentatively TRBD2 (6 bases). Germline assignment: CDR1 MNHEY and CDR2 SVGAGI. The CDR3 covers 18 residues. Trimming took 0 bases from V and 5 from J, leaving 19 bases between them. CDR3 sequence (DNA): TGTGCCAGCAGTTACTCGATAAGTGGGCAGGGAGGTACCGGGGAGCTGTTTTTT. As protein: CASSYSISGQGGTGELFF.

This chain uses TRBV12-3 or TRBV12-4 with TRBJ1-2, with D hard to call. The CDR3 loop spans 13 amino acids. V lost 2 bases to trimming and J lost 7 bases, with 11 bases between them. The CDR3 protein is CASSLLFPSGYTF. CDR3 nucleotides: TGTGCCAGCAGTTTATTGTTCCCCTCTGGCTACACCTTC.

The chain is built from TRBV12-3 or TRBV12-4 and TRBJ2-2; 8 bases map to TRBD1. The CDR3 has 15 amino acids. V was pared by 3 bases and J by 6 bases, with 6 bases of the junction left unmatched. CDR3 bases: TGTGCCAGCAGTTTGACAGGGGACGGCGCCGGGGAGCTGTTTTTT. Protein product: CASSLTGDGAGELFF.

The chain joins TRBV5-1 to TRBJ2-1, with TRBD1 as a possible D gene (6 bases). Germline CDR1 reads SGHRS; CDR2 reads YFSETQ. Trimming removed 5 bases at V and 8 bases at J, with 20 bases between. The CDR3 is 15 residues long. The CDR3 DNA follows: TGCGCCAGCAGACCGTTAAATCGACAGGACCATGAGCAGTTCTTC. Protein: CASRPLNRQDHEQFF.